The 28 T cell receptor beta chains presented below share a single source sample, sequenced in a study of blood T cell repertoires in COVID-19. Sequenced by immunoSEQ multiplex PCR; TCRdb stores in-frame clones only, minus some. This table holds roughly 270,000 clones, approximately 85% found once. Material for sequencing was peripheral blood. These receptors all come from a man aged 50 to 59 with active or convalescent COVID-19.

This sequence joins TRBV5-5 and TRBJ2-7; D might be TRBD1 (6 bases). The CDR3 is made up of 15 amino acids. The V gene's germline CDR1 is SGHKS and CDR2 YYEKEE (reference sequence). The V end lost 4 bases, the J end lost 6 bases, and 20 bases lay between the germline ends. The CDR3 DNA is TGTGCCAGCAGCCCCCGGGTGGGGGCTGAGGGCGAGCAGTACTTC. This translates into CASSPRVGAEGEQYF.

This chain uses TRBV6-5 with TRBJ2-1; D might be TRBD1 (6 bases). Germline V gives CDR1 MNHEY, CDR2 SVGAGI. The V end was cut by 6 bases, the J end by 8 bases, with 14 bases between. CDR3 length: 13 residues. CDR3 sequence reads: CASSDRRTHEQFF. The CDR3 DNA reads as TGTGCCAGCAGCGACAGGAGGACCCATGAGCAGTTCTTC.

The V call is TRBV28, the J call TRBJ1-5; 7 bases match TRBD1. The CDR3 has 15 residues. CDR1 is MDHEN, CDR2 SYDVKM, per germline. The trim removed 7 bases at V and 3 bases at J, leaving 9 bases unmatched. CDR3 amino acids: CASTLGGRANQPQHF. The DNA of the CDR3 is TGTGCCAGCACTCTAGGGGGCAGGGCCAATCAGCCCCAGCATTTT.

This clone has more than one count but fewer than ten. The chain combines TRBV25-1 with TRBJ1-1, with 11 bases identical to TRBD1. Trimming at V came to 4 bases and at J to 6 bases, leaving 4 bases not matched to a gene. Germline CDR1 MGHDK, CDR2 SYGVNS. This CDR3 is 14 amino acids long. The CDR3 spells CASSAMGQGAEAFF. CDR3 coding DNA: TGTGCCAGCAGTGCTATGGGACAGGGGGCTGAAGCTTTCTTT.

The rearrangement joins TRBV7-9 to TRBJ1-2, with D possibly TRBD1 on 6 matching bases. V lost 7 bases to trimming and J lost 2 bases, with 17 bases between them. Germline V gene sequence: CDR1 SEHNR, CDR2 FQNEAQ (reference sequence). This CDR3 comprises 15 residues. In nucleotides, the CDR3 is TGTGCCAGCACCCCCCCCACAGGGTCAAACTATGGCTACACCTTC. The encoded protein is CASTPPTGSNYGYTF.

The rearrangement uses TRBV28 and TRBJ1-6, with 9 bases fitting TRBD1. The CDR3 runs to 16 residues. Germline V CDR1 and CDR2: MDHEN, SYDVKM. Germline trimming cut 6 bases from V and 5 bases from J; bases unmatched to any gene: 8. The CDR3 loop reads CASRSPGQGHNSPLHF. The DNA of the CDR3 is TGTGCCAGCAGATCACCCGGACAGGGGCATAATTCACCCCTCCACTTT.

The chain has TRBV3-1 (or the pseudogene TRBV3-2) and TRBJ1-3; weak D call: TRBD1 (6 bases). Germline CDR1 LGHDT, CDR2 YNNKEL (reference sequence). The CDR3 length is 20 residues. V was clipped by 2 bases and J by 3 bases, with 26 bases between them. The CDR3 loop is CASSQTPRTEALAYGNTIYF. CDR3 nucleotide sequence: TGTGCCAGCAGCCAAACCCCTCGGACAGAGGCTCTCGCTTATGGAAACACCATATATTTT.

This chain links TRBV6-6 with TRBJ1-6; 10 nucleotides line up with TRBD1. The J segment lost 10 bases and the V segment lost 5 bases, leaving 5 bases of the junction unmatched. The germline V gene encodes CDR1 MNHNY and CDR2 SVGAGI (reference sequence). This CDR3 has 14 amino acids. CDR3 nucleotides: TGTGCCAGCAGTCTGGACAGGGGGAGGTCACCCCTCCACTTT. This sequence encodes CASSLDRGRSPLHF.

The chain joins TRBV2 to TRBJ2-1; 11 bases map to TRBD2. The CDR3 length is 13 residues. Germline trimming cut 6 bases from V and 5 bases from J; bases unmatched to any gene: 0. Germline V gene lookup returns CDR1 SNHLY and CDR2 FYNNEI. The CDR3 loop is CASRGLADNEQFF. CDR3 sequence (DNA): TGTGCCAGCAGGGGACTAGCGGACAATGAGCAGTTCTTC.

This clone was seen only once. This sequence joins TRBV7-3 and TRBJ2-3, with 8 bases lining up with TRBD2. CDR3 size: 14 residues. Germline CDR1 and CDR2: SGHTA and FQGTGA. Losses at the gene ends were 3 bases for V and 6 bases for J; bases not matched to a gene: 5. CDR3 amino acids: CASSLERERDTQYF. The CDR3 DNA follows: TGTGCCAGCAGCTTGGAGCGGGAGCGGGATACGCAGTATTTT.

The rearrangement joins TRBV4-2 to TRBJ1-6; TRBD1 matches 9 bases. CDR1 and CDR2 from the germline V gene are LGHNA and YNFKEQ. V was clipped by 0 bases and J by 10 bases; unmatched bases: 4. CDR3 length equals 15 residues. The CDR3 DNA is TGTGCCAGCAGCCAAGAGTTAGGGACAGGGTCACCCCTCCACTTT. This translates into CASSQELGTGSPLHF.

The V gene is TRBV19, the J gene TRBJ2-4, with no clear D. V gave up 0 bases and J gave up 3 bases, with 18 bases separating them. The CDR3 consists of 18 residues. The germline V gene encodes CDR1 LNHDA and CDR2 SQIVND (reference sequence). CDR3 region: CASSIDLNSPSSKNIQYF. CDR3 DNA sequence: TGTGCCAGTAGTATAGATCTCAACAGCCCGTCGAGCAAAAACATTCAGTACTTC.

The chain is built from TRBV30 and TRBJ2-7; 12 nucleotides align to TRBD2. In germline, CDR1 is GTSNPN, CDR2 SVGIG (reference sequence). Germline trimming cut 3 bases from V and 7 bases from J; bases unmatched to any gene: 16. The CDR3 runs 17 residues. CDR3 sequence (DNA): TGTGCCTGGAGACTAGATAGGACTAGCGGGAACACGGGGGAGCAGTACTTC. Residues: CAWRLDRTSGNTGEQYF.

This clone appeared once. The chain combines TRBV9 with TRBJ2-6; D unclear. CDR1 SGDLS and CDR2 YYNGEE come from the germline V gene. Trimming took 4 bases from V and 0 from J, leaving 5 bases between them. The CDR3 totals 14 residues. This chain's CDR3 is CASSSISGANVLTF. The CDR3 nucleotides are TGTGCCAGCAGCTCCATCTCTGGGGCCAACGTCCTGACTTTC.

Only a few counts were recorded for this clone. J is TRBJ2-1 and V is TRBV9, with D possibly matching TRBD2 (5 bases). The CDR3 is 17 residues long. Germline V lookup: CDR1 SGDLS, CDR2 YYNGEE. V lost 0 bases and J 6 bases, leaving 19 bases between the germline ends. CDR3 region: CASSVVSGGATFNEQFF. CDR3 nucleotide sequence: TGTGCCAGCAGCGTAGTTTCAGGAGGCGCGACCTTCAATGAGCAGTTCTTC.

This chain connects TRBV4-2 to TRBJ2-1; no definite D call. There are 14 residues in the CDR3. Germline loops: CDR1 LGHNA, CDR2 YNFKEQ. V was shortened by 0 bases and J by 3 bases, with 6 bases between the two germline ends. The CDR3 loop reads CASSQDLLYNEQFF. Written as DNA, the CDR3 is TGTGCCAGCAGCCAAGATCTACTCTACAATGAGCAGTTCTTC.

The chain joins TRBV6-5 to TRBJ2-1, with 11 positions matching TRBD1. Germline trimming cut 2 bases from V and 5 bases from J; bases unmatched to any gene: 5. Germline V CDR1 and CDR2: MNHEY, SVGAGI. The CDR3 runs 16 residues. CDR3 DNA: TGTGCCAGCAGTTACGACGGGACAGGGGGGAACAATGAGCAGTTCTTC. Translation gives CASSYDGTGGNNEQFF.

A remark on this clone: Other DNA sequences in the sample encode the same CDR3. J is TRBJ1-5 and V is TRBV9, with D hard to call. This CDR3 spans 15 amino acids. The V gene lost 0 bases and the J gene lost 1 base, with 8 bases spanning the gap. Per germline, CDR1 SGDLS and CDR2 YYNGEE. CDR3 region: CASSVGGNSNQPQHF. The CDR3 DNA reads TGTGCCAGCAGCGTAGGCGGGAACAGCAATCAGCCCCAGCATTTT.

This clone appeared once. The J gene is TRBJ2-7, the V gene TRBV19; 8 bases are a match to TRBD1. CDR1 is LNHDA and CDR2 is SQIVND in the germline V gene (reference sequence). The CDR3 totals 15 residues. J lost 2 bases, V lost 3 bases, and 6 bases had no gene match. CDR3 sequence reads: CASSITGTGPYEQYF. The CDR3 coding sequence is TGTGCCAGTAGTATTACTGGGACAGGCCCCTACGAGCAGTACTTC.

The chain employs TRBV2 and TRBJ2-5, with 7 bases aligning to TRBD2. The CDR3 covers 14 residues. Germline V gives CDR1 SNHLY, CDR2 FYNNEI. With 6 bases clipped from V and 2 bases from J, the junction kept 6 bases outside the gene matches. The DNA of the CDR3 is TGTGCCAGCAGCAGAGCGGGACTTCAAGAGACCCAGTACTTC. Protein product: CASSRAGLQETQYF.

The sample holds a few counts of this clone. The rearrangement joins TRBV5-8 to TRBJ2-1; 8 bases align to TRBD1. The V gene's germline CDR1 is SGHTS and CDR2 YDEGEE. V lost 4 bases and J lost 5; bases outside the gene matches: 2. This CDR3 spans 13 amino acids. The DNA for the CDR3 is TGTGCCAGCAGCGTGGACAGGGACAATGAGCAGTTCTTC. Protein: CASSVDRDNEQFF. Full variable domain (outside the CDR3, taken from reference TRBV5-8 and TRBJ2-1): EAGVTQSPTHLIKTRGQQATLRCSPISGHTSVYWYQQALGLGLQFLLWYDEGEERNRGNFPPRFSGRQFPNYSSELNVNALELEDSALYLCASSVDRDNEQFFGPGTRLTVL.

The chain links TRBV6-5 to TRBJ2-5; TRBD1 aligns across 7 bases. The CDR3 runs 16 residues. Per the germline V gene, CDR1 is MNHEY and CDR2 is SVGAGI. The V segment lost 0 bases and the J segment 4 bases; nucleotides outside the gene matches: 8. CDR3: CASSYSPRGQVETQYF. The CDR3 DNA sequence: TGTGCCAGCAGTTACTCACCTAGGGGGCAAGTAGAGACCCAGTACTTC.

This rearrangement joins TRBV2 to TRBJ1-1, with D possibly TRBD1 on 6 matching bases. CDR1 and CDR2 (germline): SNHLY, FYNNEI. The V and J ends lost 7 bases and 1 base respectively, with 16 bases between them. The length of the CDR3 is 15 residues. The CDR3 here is CASITAGTPNTEAFF. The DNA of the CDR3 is TGTGCCAGCATAACCGCCGGGACACCGAACACTGAAGCTTTCTTT.

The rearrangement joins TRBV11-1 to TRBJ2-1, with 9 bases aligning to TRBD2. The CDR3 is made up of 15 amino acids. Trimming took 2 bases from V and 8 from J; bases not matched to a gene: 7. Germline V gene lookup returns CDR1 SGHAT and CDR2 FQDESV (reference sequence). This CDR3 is CASSLRGRVIDEQFF. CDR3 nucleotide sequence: TGTGCCAGCAGCTTACGCGGGAGGGTGATCGATGAGCAGTTCTTC.

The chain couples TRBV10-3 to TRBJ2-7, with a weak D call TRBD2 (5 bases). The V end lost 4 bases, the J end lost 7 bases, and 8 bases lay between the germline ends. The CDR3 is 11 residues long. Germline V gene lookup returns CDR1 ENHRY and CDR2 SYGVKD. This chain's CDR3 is CAISGGEEQYF. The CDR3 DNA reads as TGTGCCATCAGTGGTGGGGAGGAGCAGTACTTC.

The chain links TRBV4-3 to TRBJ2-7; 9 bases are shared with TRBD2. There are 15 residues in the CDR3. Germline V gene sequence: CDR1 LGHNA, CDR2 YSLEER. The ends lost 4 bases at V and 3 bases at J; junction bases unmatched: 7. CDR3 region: CASSRTLAGNYEQYF. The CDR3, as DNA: TGCGCCAGCAGCCGCACCCTAGCGGGGAACTACGAGCAGTACTTC.

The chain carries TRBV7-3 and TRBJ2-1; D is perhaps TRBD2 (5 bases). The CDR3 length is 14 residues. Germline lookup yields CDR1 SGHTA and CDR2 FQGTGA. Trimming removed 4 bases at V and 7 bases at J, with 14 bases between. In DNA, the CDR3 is TGTGCCAGCAGCTCCCCTCGAGGGCTAAATGAGCAGTTCTTC. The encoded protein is CASSSPRGLNEQFF.

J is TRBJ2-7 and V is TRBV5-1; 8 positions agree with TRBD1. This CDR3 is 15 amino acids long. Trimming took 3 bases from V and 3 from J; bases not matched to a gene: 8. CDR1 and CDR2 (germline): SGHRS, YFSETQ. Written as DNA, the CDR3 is TGCGCCAGCAGCTCGATCGGGACAGGAGGCTACGAGCAGTACTTC. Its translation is CASSSIGTGGYEQYF. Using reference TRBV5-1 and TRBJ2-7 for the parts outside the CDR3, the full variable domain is KAGVTQTPRYLIKTRGQQVTLSCSPISGHRSVSWYQQTPGQGLQFLFEYFSETQRNKGNFPGRFSGRQFSNSRSEMNVSTLELGDSALYLCASSSIGTGGYEQYFGPGTRLTVT.